What follows are 7 T cell receptor beta chains derived from one specimen sequenced in a study of cytomegalovirus exposure and HLA in healthy donors. Profiled with immunoSEQ multiplex PCR; TCRdb holds only in-frame clones, not every one. The table shows about 240,000 clones, with about 90% occurring only once. Source material: PBMCs. The receptors were gathered from a woman between 25 and 40 years old in good health and CMV-seropositive.

This chain uses TRBV10-3 with TRBJ2-7; 9 nucleotides line up with TRBD1. This CDR3 has 11 residues. Unmatched junction bases numbered 3, after V lost 10 bases and J lost 5 bases. CDR1 ENHRY and CDR2 SYGVKD come from the germline V gene. The CDR3 protein is CATRTGDEQYF. CDR3 DNA sequence: TGTGCCACCCGGACAGGGGACGAGCAGTACTTC.

This rearrangement joins TRBV6-5 to TRBJ1-3, with D unresolved. The CDR3 sequence is 13 residues long. V lost 6 bases, J lost 4 bases, and 10 bases lay in between. Germline CDR1 reads MNHEY; CDR2 reads SVGAGI. The DNA for the CDR3 is TGTGCCAGCAGATCCCCTATGGGAAACACCATATATTTT. This sequence encodes CASRSPMGNTIYF.

The chain links TRBV27 to TRBJ2-3, with TRBD1 matching 8 bases. The CDR3 is 17 amino acids. The germline gives CDR1 MNHEY, CDR2 SMNVEV (reference sequence). V lost 0 bases, J lost 2 bases, and 7 bases stayed unmatched. The CDR3 DNA reads TGTGCCAGCAGTTTATCTGTCCCGGGACAGGACACAGATACGCAGTATTTT. Its translation is CASSLSVPGQDTDTQYF.

The chain couples TRBV28 to TRBJ1-2; maybe TRBD1 (6 bases). CDR3 length: 15 amino acids. The V end was cut by 3 bases, the J end by 4 bases, with 15 bases between. CDR1 and CDR2 (germline): MDHEN, SYDVKM. CDR3 sequence: CASSFEPGVVYGYTF. The CDR3 bases are TGTGCCAGCAGTTTTGAACCAGGGGTTGTCTATGGCTACACCTTC.

This clone is a singleton in its sample. CDR3 bases: TGTGCCAGCAGCGTGCTGACAGGGTTTGATGAAGCTTTCTTT. This gives the protein CASSVLTGFDEAFF. This chain connects TRBV2 to TRBJ1-1, with 7 positions matching TRBD1. CDR1 SNHLY and CDR2 FYNNEI come from the germline V gene. After removal of 6 bases from V and 7 bases from J, the junction contained 11 bases not matched to a gene. The CDR3 loop spans 14 amino acids.

The chain is built from TRBV5-1 and TRBJ2-7; possibly TRBD1 for D (7 bases). This CDR3 spans 15 amino acids. Germline V gene sequence: CDR1 SGHRS, CDR2 YFSETQ. The germline V and J ends were trimmed by 4 bases and 2 bases, with 16 bases remaining between them. CDR3 residues: CASSEGRGVPYEQYF. In DNA, the CDR3 is TGCGCCAGCAGCGAGGGCAGGGGGGTTCCCTACGAGCAGTACTTC.

CDR3 sequence reads: CASSIDYEQYF. The CDR3 DNA follows: TGCGCCAGCAGCATAGACTACGAGCAGTACTTC. The gene calls are TRBV5-1 and TRBJ2-7; D is undetermined. There are 11 residues in the CDR3. Per the germline V gene, CDR1 is SGHRS and CDR2 is YFSETQ. Trimming took off 4 bases at V and 3 bases at J, with 5 bases between the two ends.